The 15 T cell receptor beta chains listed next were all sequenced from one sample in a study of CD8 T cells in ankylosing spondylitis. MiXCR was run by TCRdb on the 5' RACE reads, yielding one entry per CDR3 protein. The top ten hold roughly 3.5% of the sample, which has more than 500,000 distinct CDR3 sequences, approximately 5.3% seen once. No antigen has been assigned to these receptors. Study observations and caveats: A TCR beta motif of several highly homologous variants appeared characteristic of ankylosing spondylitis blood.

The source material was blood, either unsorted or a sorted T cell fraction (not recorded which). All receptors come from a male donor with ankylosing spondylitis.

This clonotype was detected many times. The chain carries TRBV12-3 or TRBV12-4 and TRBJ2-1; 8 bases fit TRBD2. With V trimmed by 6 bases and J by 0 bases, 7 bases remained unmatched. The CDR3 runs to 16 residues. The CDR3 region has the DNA TGTGCCAGCAGCCGTGGCGGGGGGCCCTCCTACAATGAGCAGTTCTTC. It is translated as CASSRGGGPSYNEQFF.

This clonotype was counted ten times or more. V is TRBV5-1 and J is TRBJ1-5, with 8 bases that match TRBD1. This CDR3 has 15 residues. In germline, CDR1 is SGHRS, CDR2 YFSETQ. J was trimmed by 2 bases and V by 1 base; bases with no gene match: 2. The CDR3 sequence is CASSLQGARNQPQHF. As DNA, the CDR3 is TGCGCCAGCAGCTTGCAGGGGGCTCGCAATCAGCCCCAGCATTTT.

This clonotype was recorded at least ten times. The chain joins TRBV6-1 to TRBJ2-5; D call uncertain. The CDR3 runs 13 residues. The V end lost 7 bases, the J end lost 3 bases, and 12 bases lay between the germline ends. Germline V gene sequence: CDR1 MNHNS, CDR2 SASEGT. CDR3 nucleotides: TGTGCCAGCACCACTCACTACGAAGAGACCCAGTACTTC. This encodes CASTTHYEETQYF.

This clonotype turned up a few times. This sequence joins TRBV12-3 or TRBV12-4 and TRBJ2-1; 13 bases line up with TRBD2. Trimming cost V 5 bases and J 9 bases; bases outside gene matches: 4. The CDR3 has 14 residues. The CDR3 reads CASSTSGGASEQFF. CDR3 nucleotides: TGTGCCAGCAGTACTAGCGGGGGGGCGTCTGAGCAGTTCTTC.

CDR3 amino acids: CASSWSSETSYEQYF. In nucleotides, the CDR3 is TGTGCCAGTAGTTGGTCGTCGGAGACCTCCTACGAGCAGTACTTC. The gene calls are TRBV19 and TRBJ2-7; D call uncertain. V was cut by 5 bases and J by 0 bases, with 14 bases left in between. The CDR3 contains 15 residues. CDR1 is LNHDA and CDR2 is SQIVND in the germline V gene (reference sequence).

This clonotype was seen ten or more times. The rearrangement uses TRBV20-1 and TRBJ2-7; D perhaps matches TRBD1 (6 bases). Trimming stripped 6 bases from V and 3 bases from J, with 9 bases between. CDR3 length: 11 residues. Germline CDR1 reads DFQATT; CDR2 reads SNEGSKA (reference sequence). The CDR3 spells CSAIRGYEQYF. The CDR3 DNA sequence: TGCAGTGCCATCAGGGGCTACGAGCAGTACTTC.

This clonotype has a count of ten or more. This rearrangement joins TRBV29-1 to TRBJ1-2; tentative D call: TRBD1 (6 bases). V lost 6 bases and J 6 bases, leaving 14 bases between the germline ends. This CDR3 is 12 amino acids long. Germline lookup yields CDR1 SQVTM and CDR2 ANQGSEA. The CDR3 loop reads CSVRGNEDGYTF. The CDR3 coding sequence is TGCAGCGTCAGGGGAAATGAGGATGGCTACACCTTC.

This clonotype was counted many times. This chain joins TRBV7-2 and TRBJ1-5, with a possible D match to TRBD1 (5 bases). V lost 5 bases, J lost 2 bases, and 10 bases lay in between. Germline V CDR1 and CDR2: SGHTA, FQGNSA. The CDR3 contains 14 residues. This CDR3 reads CASSRPGRNQPQHF. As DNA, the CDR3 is TGTGCCAGCAGCCGCCCAGGGCGCAATCAGCCCCAGCATTTT.

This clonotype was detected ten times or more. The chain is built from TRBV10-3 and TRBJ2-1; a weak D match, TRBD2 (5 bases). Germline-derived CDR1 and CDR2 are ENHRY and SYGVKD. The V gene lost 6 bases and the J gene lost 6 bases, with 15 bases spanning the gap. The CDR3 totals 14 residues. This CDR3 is CAIRTGLKGNEQFF. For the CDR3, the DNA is TGTGCCATCAGGACTGGACTTAAGGGCAATGAGCAGTTCTTC.

CDR3 bases: TGTGCCAGCAGCTTATACCTGTGGGGGAGAGGGCACAATGAGCAGTTCTTC. Amino acid sequence: CASSLYLWGRGHNEQFF. V is TRBV7-2 and J is TRBJ2-1; the D gene could be TRBD1 or TRBD2 (5 bases each). This CDR3 contains 17 residues. Trimming took 2 bases from V and 5 from J, leaving 19 bases between them. The V gene's germline CDR1 is SGHTA and CDR2 FQGNSA.

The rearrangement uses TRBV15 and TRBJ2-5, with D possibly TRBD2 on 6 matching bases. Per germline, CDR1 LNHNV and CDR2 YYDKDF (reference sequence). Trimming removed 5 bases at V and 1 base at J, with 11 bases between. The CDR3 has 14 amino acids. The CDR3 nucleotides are TGTGCCACCAGCCCAGGCGGGGTCCAAGAGACCCAGTACTTC. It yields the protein CATSPGGVQETQYF.

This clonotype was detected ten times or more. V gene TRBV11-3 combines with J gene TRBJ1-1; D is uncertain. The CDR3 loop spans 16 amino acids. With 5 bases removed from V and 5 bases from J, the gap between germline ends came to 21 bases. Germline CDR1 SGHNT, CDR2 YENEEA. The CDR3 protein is CASSRLLSRTGTEAFF. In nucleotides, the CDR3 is TGTGCCAGCAGCCGACTACTGAGCAGGACCGGGACTGAAGCTTTCTTT.

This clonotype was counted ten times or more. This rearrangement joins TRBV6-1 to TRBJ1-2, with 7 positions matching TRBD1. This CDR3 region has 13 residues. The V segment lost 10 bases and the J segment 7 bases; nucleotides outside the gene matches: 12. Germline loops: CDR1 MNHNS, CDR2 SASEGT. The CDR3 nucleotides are TGTGCCACCAAGAGTGAGGGGGCATTTGGCTACACCTTC. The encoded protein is CATKSEGAFGYTF.

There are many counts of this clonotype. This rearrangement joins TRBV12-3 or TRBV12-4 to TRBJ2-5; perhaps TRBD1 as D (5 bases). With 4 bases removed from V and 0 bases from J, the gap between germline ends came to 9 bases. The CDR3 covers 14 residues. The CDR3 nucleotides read TGTGCCAGCAGTTCCAGGGTGTACCAAGAGACCCAGTACTTC. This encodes CASSSRVYQETQYF.

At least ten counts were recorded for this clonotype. CDR3 residues: CASSERGLEETQYF. Here the CDR3 DNA reads TGTGCCAGCAGCGAGCGGGGACTAGAAGAGACCCAGTACTTC. V and J are TRBV9 and TRBJ2-5; 8 bases fit TRBD2. Germline-derived CDR1 and CDR2 are SGDLS and YYNGEE. Trimming removed 3 bases from V and 3 bases from J; junction bases left unmatched: 4. The length of the CDR3 is 14 residues.